This passage covers 13 T cell receptor beta chains from one sample sequenced in a study of post-analysis software for immune sequencing data. These receptors' targets are unknown. Study-wide results and limits: Controls showed lower frequencies than patients for roughly five TRBV segments, and TRBV5-6, TRBV5-1 and TRBV20-1 were among these.

Incorporated into the TCR beta cDNA libraries were unique molecular identifiers, which served to reduce PCR and sequencing biases. TCRdb reprocessed the PCR reads via MiXCR and lists one record per CDR3 protein. The sample contains 600,000 to 750,000 distinct CDR3 sequences, approximately 60% of which appear only once. Specimen: blood. All receptors derive from a girl aged 2-10 years with multiple sclerosis.

The J gene is TRBJ2-7, the V gene TRBV7-6; D is tentatively TRBD1 or TRBD2 (6 bases each). The CDR3 length is 15 residues. Per germline, CDR1 SGHVS and CDR2 FNYEAQ. V shed 1 base and J shed 6 bases, with 16 bases lying between them. The CDR3 spells CASSLGSGAPFEQYF. For the CDR3, the DNA is TGTGCCAGCAGCTTAGGGTCGGGGGCCCCCTTCGAGCAGTACTTC. Combining the CDR3 with reference TRBV7-6 and TRBJ2-7 gives the whole variable domain GAGVSQSPRYKVTKRGQDVALRCDPISGHVSLYWYRQALGQGPEFLTYFNYEAQQDKSGLPNDRFSAERPEGSISTLTIQRTEQRDSAMYRCASSLGSGAPFEQYFGPGTRLTVT.

The chain carries TRBV2 and TRBJ2-1, with D uncertain. CDR1 SNHLY and CDR2 FYNNEI come from the germline V gene. V was cut by 4 bases and J by 1 base, with 5 bases left in between. The CDR3 runs 13 residues. The CDR3 sequence is CASSATSYNEQFF. CDR3 sequence (DNA): TGTGCCAGCAGTGCGACGTCCTACAATGAGCAGTTCTTC.

J is TRBJ2-2 and V is TRBV3-1; D gene unclear. V was shortened by 3 bases and J by 3 bases, with 8 bases between the two germline ends. The CDR3 is made up of 14 amino acids. The germline V gene encodes CDR1 LGHDT and CDR2 YNNKEL (reference sequence). The DNA of the CDR3 is TGTGCCAGCAGCCACGCCGGGCACACCGGGGAGCTGTTTTTT. It yields the protein CASSHAGHTGELFF.

V usage is TRBV5-1 and J usage is TRBJ2-7; possibly TRBD2 for D (5 bases). Germline values: CDR1 SGHRS, CDR2 YFSETQ. V lost 2 bases and J 3 bases, leaving 12 bases between the germline ends. The CDR3 length is 14 residues. In DNA, the CDR3 is TGCGCCAGCAGCTTCGGTCCTAGCCTCTACGAGCAGTACTTC. The encoded protein is CASSFGPSLYEQYF.

V is TRBV5-6 and J is TRBJ2-6; D might be TRBD1 (5 bases). Germline V gene sequence: CDR1 SGHDT, CDR2 YYEEEE. The CDR3 is 16 residues long. Trimming stripped 1 base from V and 1 base from J, with 9 bases between. CDR3 coding DNA: TGTGCCAGCAGCTTGACAGGTGGTTCTGGGGCCAACGTCCTGACTTTC. Its translation: CASSLTGGSGANVLTF. Supplemented by reference TRBV5-6 and TRBJ2-6, the full variable domain reads DAGVTQSPTHLIKTRGQQVTLRCSPKSGHDTVSWYQQALGQGPQFIFQYYEEEERQRGNFPDRFSGHQFPNYSSELNVNALLLGDSALYLCASSLTGGSGANVLTFGAGSRLTVL.

The rearrangement uses TRBV12-3 or TRBV12-4 and TRBJ2-6, with 11 bases matching TRBD1. The trim removed 7 bases at V and 2 bases at J, leaving 10 bases unmatched. This CDR3 has 18 residues. This CDR3 is CASTTGTGGFAGANVLTF. The CDR3 nucleotides read TGTGCCAGCACCACCGGGACAGGGGGGTTTGCTGGGGCCAACGTCCTGACTTTC.

The chain recombines TRBV11-3 with TRBJ2-1; 10 nucleotides line up with TRBD2. The ends lost 1 base at V and 2 bases at J; junction bases unmatched: 5. The CDR3 covers 17 residues. Germline loops: CDR1 SGHNT, CDR2 YENEEA. Here the CDR3 DNA reads TGTGCCAGCAGCTTAGCCACACTAGCGGGGCCCTACAATGAGCAGTTCTTC. Amino acids: CASSLATLAGPYNEQFF.

This chain uses TRBV5-1 with TRBJ1-1; weak D call: TRBD1 (6 bases). In germline, CDR1 is SGHRS, CDR2 YFSETQ. CDR3 length: 16 amino acids. Trimming stripped 6 bases from V and 4 bases from J, with 22 bases between. The CDR3 loop is CASTYGDSGGGTEAFF. For the CDR3, the DNA is TGCGCCAGCACCTACGGGGACTCCGGAGGGGGCACTGAAGCTTTCTTT.

V and J are TRBV9 and TRBJ2-3; 10 bases are shared with TRBD1. Germline trimming cut 4 bases from V and 4 bases from J; bases unmatched to any gene: 6. Germline V gene sequence: CDR1 SGDLS, CDR2 YYNGEE. This CDR3 is built from 15 residues. This CDR3 reads CASSSAGTGADTQYF. The CDR3 coding sequence is TGTGCCAGCAGCTCGGCCGGGACAGGGGCAGATACGCAGTATTTT. Full variable domain (rest looked up from reference TRBV9 and TRBJ2-3): DSGVTQTPKHLITATGQRVTLRCSPRSGDLSVYWYQQSLDQGLQFLIQYYNGEERAKGNILERFSAQQFPDLHSELNLSSLELGDSALYFCASSSAGTGADTQYFGPGTRLTVL.

V is TRBV12-3 or TRBV12-4 and J is TRBJ1-2, with unresolved D. CDR3 length: 16 residues. V lost 5 bases to trimming and J lost 4 bases, with 20 bases between them. In DNA form, the CDR3 reads TGTGCCAGCAGTCCTCTGACCCACCCGTTCCTCTATGGCTACACCTTC. Protein sequence: CASSPLTHPFLYGYTF.

V gene TRBV20-1 combines with J gene TRBJ1-1; perhaps TRBD1 as D (5 bases). The CDR3 runs to 16 residues. Trimming took 0 bases from V and 5 from J, leaving 19 bases between them. CDR1 is DFQATT, CDR2 SNEGSKA, per germline (reference sequence). The CDR3 sequence: CSARDPTARGVTEAFF. The CDR3 DNA sequence: TGCAGTGCTAGAGATCCAACAGCGAGAGGGGTAACTGAAGCTTTCTTT.

This chain joins TRBV25-1 and TRBJ2-5; D remains ambiguous. The CDR3 spans 14 residues. V lost 1 base and J lost 5, with 11 bases in between. Germline V gives CDR1 MGHDK, CDR2 SYGVNS. For the CDR3, the DNA is TGTGCCAGCAGTGAATTCGAGGCTGTGGAGACCCAGTACTTC. Protein: CASSEFEAVETQYF.

The rearrangement joins TRBV5-1 to TRBJ2-5; D may be TRBD2 (6 bases). Trimming took off 0 bases at V and 2 bases at J, with 14 bases between the two ends. CDR3 length: 16 residues. CDR1 and CDR2 from the germline V gene are SGHRS and YFSETQ. The CDR3 loop is CASSLGGVPGQETQYF. The DNA for the CDR3 is TGCGCCAGCAGCTTGGGGGGGGTCCCGGGACAAGAGACCCAGTACTTC.